The next 21 T cell receptor beta chains were all read from a single sample in a study of blood T cell repertoires in COVID-19. This table comes from immunoSEQ multiplex PCR, and its TCRdb copy is limited to in-frame clones, with some not included. The sample shows around 200,000 clones, around 90% of them seen only once. The sequencing sample was made of PBMCs or T cells enriched from blood (not recorded which). These receptors came from a man aged 25 to 40 who had recovered from COVID-19.

The chain employs TRBV7-9 and TRBJ2-5, with 9 bases identical to TRBD1. CDR3 length equals 15 residues. In germline, CDR1 is SEHNR, CDR2 FQNEAQ (reference sequence). V gave up 5 bases and J gave up 5 bases; unmatched junction bases: 9. As DNA, the CDR3 is TGTGCCAGCAGCCTGCAGGGACAGGGTGGGGAGACCCAGTACTTC. This translates into CASSLQGQGGETQYF.

The CDR3 DNA reads as TGTGCCAGTAGTGTGGGACAGGGGTACGAGCAGTACTTC. This gives the protein CASSVGQGYEQYF. This chain uses TRBV19 with TRBJ2-7; TRBD1 aligns across 10 bases. The CDR3 spans 13 residues. Looked up from germline, CDR1 is LNHDA and CDR2 is SQIVND (reference sequence). Trimming took 5 bases from V and 4 from J; bases not matched to a gene: 2.

This sequence joins TRBV3-1 (or the pseudogene TRBV3-2) and TRBJ2-7; D unresolved. V lost 0 bases and J 3 bases, leaving 6 bases between the germline ends. The CDR3 is 13 residues long. The germline V gene encodes CDR1 LGHDT and CDR2 YNNKEL (reference sequence). CDR3 residues: CASSQDTGYEQYF. The CDR3, as DNA: TGTGCCAGCAGCCAAGATACCGGCTACGAGCAGTACTTC.

The chain uses TRBV5-6 and TRBJ1-2; D is possibly TRBD1 (5 bases). Trimming removed 0 bases from V and 5 bases from J, with 20 bases in between. Germline CDR1 SGHDT, CDR2 YYEEEE. This CDR3 contains 17 residues. The CDR3 DNA sequence: TGTGCCAGCAGCTTGGACGAATTAGGGGCTGGAATTTATGGCTACACCTTC. It specifies CASSLDELGAGIYGYTF.

Only one count was recorded for this clone. The chain carries TRBV9 and TRBJ1-2, with 11 nucleotides matching TRBD1. V dropped 0 bases and J dropped 8; count of bases not matched to a gene: 6. The CDR3 covers 15 residues. CDR1 SGDLS and CDR2 YYNGEE come from the germline V gene. CDR3 amino acids: CASSVVGQGAGGYTF. Written as DNA, the CDR3 is TGTGCCAGCAGCGTAGTAGGACAGGGGGCAGGAGGCTACACCTTC.

The gene calls are TRBV10-2 and TRBJ2-7; the match to TRBD2 covers 8 bases. Germline CDR1 and CDR2: WSHSY and SAAADI. V lost 4 bases to trimming and J lost 3 bases; unmatched junction nucleotides: 5. The CDR3 loop spans 14 amino acids. The CDR3 protein is CASSGGAGGYEQYF. The CDR3, as DNA: TGCGCCAGCAGTGGCGGCGCGGGGGGCTACGAGCAGTACTTC.

The gene calls are TRBV27 and TRBJ2-2; D is possibly TRBD2 (6 bases). Germline CDR1 reads MNHEY; CDR2 reads SMNVEV (reference sequence). Trimming stripped 0 bases from V and 1 base from J, with 9 bases between. This CDR3 is built from 16 residues. CDR3 amino acids: CASSLSGLLNTGELFF. The CDR3 DNA reads TGTGCCAGCAGTTTATCGGGACTCTTGAACACCGGGGAGCTGTTTTTT.

The chain links TRBV4-2 to TRBJ1-4; D remains ambiguous. V was pared by 2 bases and J by 0 bases, with 13 bases between. CDR1 LGHNA and CDR2 YNFKEQ come from the germline V gene. The CDR3 is 17 amino acids. This chain's CDR3 is CASSQLIPTTTNEKLFF. The CDR3 nucleotides read TGTGCCAGCAGCCAATTGATACCTACTACAACTAATGAAAAACTGTTTTTT.

This chain joins TRBV4-1 and TRBJ2-7; 9 nucleotides line up with TRBD1. The CDR3 consists of 15 residues. J lost 4 bases, V lost 1 base, and 5 bases had no gene match. CDR1 and CDR2 (germline): MGHRA, YSYEKL. DNA for the CDR3: TGCGCCAGCAGCCAAGTCGGGACAGGGAAATACGAGCAGTACTTC. Translating it yields CASSQVGTGKYEQYF.

This chain links TRBV11-2 with TRBJ1-1, with 8 bases lining up with TRBD1. Germline trimming cut 3 bases from V and 1 base from J; bases unmatched to any gene: 1. Germline V gives CDR1 SGHAT, CDR2 FQNNGV. The CDR3 is made up of 14 amino acids. CDR3 DNA: TGTGCCAGCAGCTTTGACAGGGGGAACACTGAAGCTTTCTTT. Its translation is CASSFDRGNTEAFF.

V usage is TRBV7-9 and J usage is TRBJ1-1, with TRBD1 matching 9 bases. The CDR3 is 15 residues long. V shed 5 bases and J 2 bases; nucleotides not matched to a gene: 6. Germline CDR1 SEHNR, CDR2 FQNEAQ (reference sequence). The CDR3 DNA follows: TGTGCCAGCAGCCCCGGGGACAGGGTTAACACTGAAGCTTTCTTT. Its protein product is CASSPGDRVNTEAFF.

Comment on this clone: One end of the junction fails to match germline, which may point to a read error. The rearrangement links TRBV5-3 to TRBJ1-3; 10 bases are shared with TRBD1. TRBV5-3 is given ORF status, its function remaining uncertain. CDR3 length: 11 residues. CDR3 sequence reads: CASGEGDRGHF. In nucleotides, the CDR3 is TGTGCCAGCGGGGAGGGGGACAGGGGACATTTT.

The chain employs TRBV15 and TRBJ2-3; 11 bases line up with TRBD2. After removal of 6 bases from V and 2 bases from J, the junction contained 4 bases not matched to a gene. The CDR3 extends over 15 amino acids. Germline-derived CDR1 and CDR2 are LNHNV and YYDKDF (reference sequence). The CDR3 nucleotides are TGTGCCACCAGTAGCGGGGGGGCTTTCACAGATACGCAGTATTTT. Its protein product is CATSSGGAFTDTQYF.

This chain joins TRBV9 and TRBJ2-2, with D perhaps matching TRBD1 (5 bases). CDR1 is SGDLS, CDR2 YYNGEE, per germline. The CDR3 consists of 14 residues. The germline V and J ends were trimmed by 7 bases and 0 bases, with 10 bases remaining between them. This chain's CDR3 is CASEARANTGELFF. CDR3 sequence (DNA): TGTGCCAGCGAGGCCAGGGCGAACACCGGGGAGCTGTTTTTT.

The CDR3 DNA follows: TGTGCCAGCAGCTCCGACGACAGGGACACTGAAGCTTTCTTT. Protein: CASSSDDRDTEAFF. V gene TRBV11-2 combines with J gene TRBJ1-1, with 7 nucleotides matching TRBD1. The germline V gene has CDR1 SGHAT and CDR2 FQNNGV. The CDR3 has 14 residues. V lost 4 bases and J lost 3; bases outside the gene matches: 5.

This chain joins TRBV2 and TRBJ2-7; unclear D gene. The V and J ends lost 4 bases and 6 bases respectively, with 10 bases between them. CDR1 is SNHLY and CDR2 is FYNNEI in the germline V gene. The CDR3 loop spans 12 amino acids. The CDR3 loop reads CASSVLVGEQYF. CDR3 coding DNA: TGTGCCAGCAGTGTTTTAGTCGGCGAGCAGTACTTC.

This clone was picked up a small number of times. This chain joins TRBV28 and TRBJ1-4; D is possibly TRBD1 (5 bases). This CDR3 spans 15 amino acids. The V end lost 2 bases, the J end lost 3 bases, and 10 bases lay between the germline ends. Germline V gene sequence: CDR1 MDHEN, CDR2 SYDVKM. CDR3 loop: CASSLIGGANEKLFF. For the CDR3, the DNA is TGTGCCAGCAGTTTAATCGGGGGGGCTAATGAAAAACTGTTTTTT.

The V call is TRBV25-1, the J call TRBJ2-1, with 7 positions matching TRBD1. From germline, CDR1 is MGHDK and CDR2 SYGVNS. The CDR3 totals 14 residues. The J segment lost 6 bases and the V segment lost 3 bases, leaving 5 bases of the junction unmatched. The CDR3 sequence: CASSDPGGINEQFF. The CDR3 nucleotides are TGTGCCAGCAGTGATCCAGGGGGAATCAATGAGCAGTTCTTC.

CDR3 amino acids: CASSSNSPYTGELFF. CDR3 nucleotide sequence: TGCGCCAGCAGCTCCAACTCGCCCTACACCGGGGAGCTGTTTTTT. The V and J genes are TRBV5-1 and TRBJ2-2; unclear D gene. The V end was cut by 3 bases, the J end by 3 bases, with 12 bases between. The CDR3 spans 15 residues. Germline assignment: CDR1 SGHRS and CDR2 YFSETQ.

CDR3 bases: TGTGCCAGAAGCTCATCGACAGGAACCTACGAGCAGTACTTC. Its translation is CARSSSTGTYEQYF. The chain links TRBV5-3 to TRBJ2-7; D possibly corresponds to TRBD1 (6 bases). TRBV5-3 is labeled an ORF, and its function is uncertain. The CDR3 loop spans 14 amino acids. Trimming stripped 3 bases from V and 2 bases from J, with 12 bases between.

The rearrangement links TRBV4-1 to TRBJ2-5, with 7 bases aligning to TRBD1. After removal of 1 base from V and 6 bases from J, the junction contained 14 bases not matched to a gene. Per the germline V gene, CDR1 is MGHRA and CDR2 is YSYEKL. The CDR3 is made up of 17 amino acids. The CDR3 region is CASSQGTGQSRGKTQYF. Written as DNA, the CDR3 is TGCGCCAGCAGCCAAGGGACAGGTCAAAGCCGAGGAAAGACCCAGTACTTC.